The 10 T cell receptor beta chains listed next were all sequenced from one sample in a study of blood T cell repertoires in COVID-19. The assay was immunoSEQ multiplex PCR, and TCRdb's table has in-frame clones only and misses some. The sample comprises under 100,000 clones, approximately 75% of which are singletons, and about 12% rests with the top ten. The sequencing sample was made of peripheral blood. The receptors originated from a human donor in a cohort sampled during active COVID-19.

The chain has TRBV6-5 and TRBJ1-1; D may be TRBD1 (6 bases). V was cut by 5 bases and J by 4 bases, with 11 bases left in between. Germline-derived CDR1 and CDR2 are MNHEY and SVGAGI. The CDR3 is 13 residues long. CDR3 nucleotide sequence: TGTGCCAGCAGTCCTCGGACAGTCACTGAAGCTTTCTTT. Translated: CASSPRTVTEAFF.

This chain's CDR3 is CASSSDWAGEQYF. The CDR3, as DNA: TGCGCCAGCAGCTCGGACTGGGCGGGTGAGCAGTACTTC. The chain carries TRBV10-2 and TRBJ2-7; D perhaps matches TRBD2 (5 bases). V lost 6 bases, J lost 7 bases, and 16 bases lay in between. CDR3 length equals 13 residues. Germline CDR1 WSHSY, CDR2 SAAADI.

The CDR3 region is CASSLAGWTTSTDTQYF. For the CDR3, the DNA is TGTGCCAGCAGCTTAGCGGGTTGGACAACTAGCACAGATACGCAGTATTTT. The rearrangement uses TRBV11-2 and TRBJ2-3; tentative D call: TRBD1 (5 bases). Germline CDR1 and CDR2: SGHAT and FQNNGV. The germline V and J ends were trimmed by 1 base and 0 bases, with 14 bases remaining between them. The CDR3 is 17 residues long. The whole variable domain, remainder taken from reference TRBV11-2 and TRBJ2-3, is EAGVAQSPRYKIIEKRQSVAFWCNPISGHATLYWYQQILGQGPKLLIQFQNNGVVDDSQLPKDRFSAERLKGVDSTLKIQPAKLEDSAVYLCASSLAGWTTSTDTQYFGPGTRLTVL.

CDR3 DNA: TGTGCCAGCAGCTTAGGAGGGCTCCTCGAGCAGTACTTC. Translating it yields CASSLGGLLEQYF. The chain links TRBV11-2 to TRBJ2-7, with D maybe TRBD2 (5 bases). Germline lookup yields CDR1 SGHAT and CDR2 FQNNGV. This CDR3 has 13 residues. The germline V and J ends were trimmed by 1 base and 6 bases, with 10 bases remaining between them.

This sequence joins TRBV7-3 and TRBJ2-1; TRBD1 matches at 8 bases. V lost 5 bases to trimming and J lost 9 bases; unmatched junction nucleotides: 9. The germline V gene encodes CDR1 SGHTA and CDR2 FQGTGA. The CDR3 is 14 amino acids. CDR3 sequence: CASSIGTGRGEQFF. In DNA, the CDR3 is TGTGCCAGCAGCATCGGGACAGGTCGGGGTGAGCAGTTCTTC.

The rearrangement links TRBV30 to TRBJ2-7; D perhaps matches TRBD1 (6 bases). V lost 0 bases to trimming and J lost 1 base, with 10 bases between them. The CDR3 spans 14 residues. The germline V gene has CDR1 GTSNPN and CDR2 SVGIG (reference sequence). In DNA, the CDR3 is TGTGCCTGGAGTGTAGGGGGTCCATCCTACGAGCAGTACTTC. This sequence encodes CAWSVGGPSYEQYF.

V usage is TRBV7-8 and J usage is TRBJ2-7; 9 bases are shared with TRBD1. V shed 3 bases and J 4 bases; nucleotides not matched to a gene: 4. Germline values: CDR1 SGHVS, CDR2 FQNEAQ. This CDR3 is built from 14 residues. The CDR3 nucleotides read TGTGCCAGCAGCTTTCCGGGACAGGGATACGAGCAGTACTTC. Its translation: CASSFPGQGYEQYF.

This clone was detected once. The rearrangement links TRBV7-3 to TRBJ1-1; D is uncertain. The CDR3 covers 13 residues. Germline loops: CDR1 SGHTA, CDR2 FQGTGA. V shed 1 base and J shed 7 bases, with 10 bases lying between them. The CDR3 coding sequence is TGTGCCAGCAGCTTAAGATCGAACTTTGAAGCTTTCTTT. Protein sequence: CASSLRSNFEAFF.

This sequence joins TRBV28 and TRBJ2-1, with 8 bases aligning to TRBD1. After removal of 6 bases from V and 8 bases from J, the junction contained 9 bases not matched to a gene. From germline, CDR1 is MDHEN and CDR2 SYDVKM. The CDR3 extends over 14 amino acids. CDR3 DNA sequence: TGTGCCAGCAGCCGGACAGGGTTCGACGATGAGCAGTTCTTC. Its protein product is CASSRTGFDDEQFF. Together with reference TRBV28 and TRBJ2-1, the CDR3 gives the full variable domain: DVKVTQSSRYLVKRTGEKVFLECVQDMDHENMFWYRQDPGLGLRLIYFSYDVKMKEKGDIPEGYSVSREKKERFSLILESASTNQTSMYLCASSRTGFDDEQFFGPGTRLTVL.

The rearrangement uses TRBV24-1 and TRBJ2-3, with TRBD1 identical over 9 bases. Germline V gene data show CDR1 as KGHDR and CDR2 as SFDVKD. The CDR3 length is 16 residues. V shed 3 bases and J 2 bases; nucleotides not matched to a gene: 5. CDR3 protein: CATSDPGTGTTDTQYF. CDR3 DNA: TGTGCCACCAGTGATCCCGGGACAGGGACCACAGATACGCAGTATTTT.